This T cell receptor beta chain stems from a study of T cell repertoires in cytomegalovirus infection. Study summary: Indicated by public TCR beta signatures were CMV infection and matching HLA type.

V lost 6 bases and J lost 9; bases outside the gene matches: 9. Germline CDR1 is SGHRS and CDR2 is YFSETQ. The CDR3 has 14 amino acids. TCRdb reprocessed the reads with MiXCR, giving one entry per CDR3 protein. The table lists 600,000 to 800,000 distinct CDR3 sequences, 20% to 25% of them singletons. Study results and limitations: Summed frequency of shared TCR beta families picked out CMV carriers who also had the relevant HLA.

The table lists this clonotype with a few counts. Its antigen is currently unknown. The receptor comes from a human donor in good health (CMV status not recorded). Some clones in this sample may be carry-over from other donors' samples. This chain connects TRBV5-1 to TRBJ2-1; the match to TRBD1 covers 10 bases. Sequencing used CD8+ T cells from PBMCs. The CDR3: CASNPGTGEGEQFF. The CDR3 DNA reads as TGCGCCAGCAACCCCGGGACAGGGGAGGGTGAGCAGTTCTTC.